The entry that follows covers one T cell receptor (beta chain) sequence. This receptor's antigen is unknown. No base quality values were provided; no much bigger clone lies one nucleotide off. The data were obtained in a study of T cell responses to AZD1222 COVID-19 vaccine (dated by TCRdb to about 2021). In terms of the full investigation: AZD1222 recipients whose second dose came at about 4 weeks and those whose second dose came at about 12 weeks were combined into one group, since spike-specific TCR depth and breadth did not differ between the two schedules. A total of roughly 240 trial participants underwent TCR sequencing, of whom 207 received two doses of AZD1222 and around 26 received two doses of the MenACWY control vaccine. Trial participants were enrolled into age subgroups of 18-55, 56-69 and 70-plus years, which contained about 150, 28 and 57 TCR-sequenced participants, respectively. Paper-wide results and their limitations: Participants were mostly white British and included more females than males, and it was suggested by the authors that clonal diversity may have been underestimated. In the small 56-69-year group, the increase in depth fell short of significance, most likely because of low power. Spike-specific TCR breadth and depth rose significantly after two AZD1222 doses compared with day 0 and with MenACWY recipients. Epitopes outside the regions mutated in the B.1.351 and B.1.1.7 variants were reportedly recognized by nearly half of the unique spike-specific TCRs. Because no samples from the day 14 peak response were available, repertoires could be characterized only after the peak T cell response. Conclusions about previously exposed vaccinees are limited, since just 5 or 6 AZD1222 recipients were seropositive for SARS-CoV-2 at baseline. The vaccine-associated CD4 TCRs covered the entire spike protein, and the dominant responses fell in regions 160-218 and 743-854.

Read against the paper, the sample's time point label means: baseline before first vaccination. Vaccinee samples came from UK trials COV001 and COV002, including a single-blind randomized controlled phase 2/3 trial of AZD1222 (ChAdOx1 nCoV-19) in healthy adults. For TCRbeta chain sequencing, PBMC samples from trial participants were taken at day 0 and at day 28 after the second dose. Sequences MNHEY (CDR1) and SVGEGT (CDR2) are obtained from the germline V gene. After removal of 5 bases from V and 2 bases from J, the junction retains 6 bases not matched to a gene. The CDR3 runs 15 residues from the cysteine to the phenylalanine. The CDR3 DNA has 45 bases and is translated from base 1. The CDR3 regions of human TCRbeta chains were analyzed by immunosequencing. The authors processed their data as follows. Repertoire TCRs were matched against a reference library of SARS-CoV-2-specific TCRs generated with the MIRA antigen-specificity platform. Breadth was defined as the fraction of unique TCRs that were SARS-CoV-2-associated. Depth was defined as the fraction of total T cells that were SARS-CoV-2-associated. Using the MIRA data, each spike-specific TCR was mapped to the spike region that the TCR reacts to and placed in a CD4 or CD8 class. Log10-transformed breadth and depth values were compared by one-way ANOVA with Sidak's multiple comparisons tests. Held by TCRdb, this immuneACCESS table contains in-frame sequences only and omits some clones. Under half of the omission traces to an unresolved V gene where checked; the cause of the rest is unknown. V and J calls and clone size are those listed in that table; D and trimming were worked out from the DNA. For this sample there are 130,000 to 150,000 clones; about nine tenths appear just once. Clones ranked in the top ten supply approximately 16% of the sample.

The origin of this receptor is an adult in good health. The chain uses TRBV6-2 or TRBV6-3 and TRBJ1-3; 7 central nucleotides agree with TRBD1. The input for sequencing was peripheral blood, taken on day 0 of AZD1222 vaccination. The DNA is as follows: TGTGCCAGCAGTAAAACAGGGGCTACTGGAAACACCATATATTTT. The resulting protein is CASSKTGATGNTIYF.